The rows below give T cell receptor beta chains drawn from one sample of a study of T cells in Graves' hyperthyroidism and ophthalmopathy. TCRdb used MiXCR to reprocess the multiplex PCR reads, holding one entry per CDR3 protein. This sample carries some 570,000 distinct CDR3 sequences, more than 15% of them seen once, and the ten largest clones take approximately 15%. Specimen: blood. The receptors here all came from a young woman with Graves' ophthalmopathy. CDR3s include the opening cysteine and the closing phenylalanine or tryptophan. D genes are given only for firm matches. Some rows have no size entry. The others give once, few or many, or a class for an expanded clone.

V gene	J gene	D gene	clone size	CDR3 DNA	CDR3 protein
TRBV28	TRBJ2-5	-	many	TGTGCCAGCAGCCTTCAGGGTTACGAGACCCAGTACTTC	CASSLQGYETQYF
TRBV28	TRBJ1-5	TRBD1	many	TGTGCCAGCAGCGGGACAGGGGCTGGCAATCAGCCCCAGCATTTT	CASSGTGAGNQPQHF
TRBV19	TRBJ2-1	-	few	TGTGCCAGTAGTATCCTAGGGCCGGGTGAGCAGTTCTTC	CASSILGPGEQFF
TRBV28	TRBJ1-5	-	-	TGTGCCAGCAGTCCTGGGTCAAGCCCCCAGCCCCGGCATTTT	CASSPGSSPQPRHF
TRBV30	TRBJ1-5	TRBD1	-	TGTGCCTGGAGTTCGACAGGGCTAAGCAATCAGCCCCAGCATTTT	CAWSSTGLSNQPQHF
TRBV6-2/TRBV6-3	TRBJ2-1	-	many	TGTGCCAGCAGTCAGCTCAAGGGACCTCATCTGTACAATGAGCAGTTCTTC	CASSQLKGPHLYNEQFF
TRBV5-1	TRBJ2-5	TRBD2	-	TGCGCCAGCAGCCCTAGCGGGGCCTCACAAGAGACCCAGTACTTC	CASSPSGASQETQYF
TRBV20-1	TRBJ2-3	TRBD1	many	TGCAGCACGACAGGGAGTCTTAGCACAGATACGCAGTATTTT	CSTTGSLSTDTQYF
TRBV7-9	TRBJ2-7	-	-	TGTGCCAGCAGCTTTGGTCCAGGGGTCTACGAGCAGTACTTC	CASSFGPGVYEQYF
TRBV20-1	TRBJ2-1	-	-	TGCAGTGCTAATATGAAGGCTAATGAGCAGTTCTTC	CSANMKANEQFF
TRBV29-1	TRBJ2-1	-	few	TGCAGCGTTGGGGTTGTCAGCCACAATGAGCAGTTCTTC	CSVGVVSHNEQFF
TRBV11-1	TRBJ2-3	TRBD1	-	TGTGCCAGCAGCTCGCATGGGACAGCCTTATCGAGTACTCGGTATTTT	CASSSHGTALSSTRYF
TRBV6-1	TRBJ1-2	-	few	TGTGCCAGCAGTTGGGAAGATAACTATGGCTACACCTTC	CASSWEDNYGYTF
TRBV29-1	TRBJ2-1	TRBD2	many	TGCAGCGTTGAAGCCCTGGGACTAGCGGGATCTGATCGGAGGGACAATGAGCAGTTCTTC	CSVEALGLAGSDRRDNEQFF